The 17 T cell receptor beta chains given below trace back to one sample, sequenced in a study of T cells in women clearing cervical HPV infection. This table comes from immunoSEQ multiplex PCR, and its TCRdb copy is limited to in-frame clones, with some not included. The repertoire table contains 40,000 or so clones. The sequenced material came from blood buffy coat. Receptor source: a woman between 18 and 69 years old with a cervical HPV16 infection that either progressed to CIN3+ or cleared (not recorded which).

The CDR3 here is CSARDFVTGMGYNEQFF. The DNA read from the CDR3 is TGCAGTGCTAGAGATTTCGTCACAGGGATGGGGTACAATGAG. This chain connects TRBV20-1 to TRBJ2-1, with D possibly TRBD1 on 6 matching bases. The read terminates 3 residues before the CDR3 end, so the remaining end is supplied by the germline J gene. Germline V gene data show CDR1 as DFQATT and CDR2 as SNEGSKA (reference sequence). V dropped 0 bases and J dropped 4 bases, with 19 bases sitting between them. The CDR3 is 17 amino acids.

A remark on this clone: The sequence runs out 3 residues before the end of the CDR3; the remainder is reconstructed from the germline J gene. The rearrangement links TRBV28 to TRBJ2-7, with 7 bases lining up with TRBD2. CDR1 is MDHEN, CDR2 SYDVKM, per germline. The CDR3 is 13 amino acids. V was clipped by 6 bases and J by 4 bases; unmatched bases: 6. The chain's CDR3 is CASSIHGGYEQYF. Incomplete CDR3 DNA: TGTGCCAGCAGCATTCACGGGGGGTACGAG.

In the case of this clone: The sequence runs out 3 residues before the end of the CDR3; the remainder is reconstructed from the germline J gene. This chain uses TRBV7-8 with TRBJ2-2, with D perhaps matching TRBD2 (5 bases). The CDR3 length is 15 residues. Germline assignment: CDR1 SGHVS and CDR2 FQNEAQ. V lost 5 bases to trimming and J lost 3 bases, with 13 bases between them. The CDR3 spells CASSPGLRYTGELFF. The sequenced part of the CDR3 DNA is TGTGCCAGCAGCCCCGGACTGCGATACACCGGGGAG.

Of note for this clone: With the read ending 3 residues before the CDR3 end, the germline J gene is used to fill in that end. The V call is TRBV29-1, the J call TRBJ1-2, with D maybe TRBD1 (6 bases). This CDR3 comprises 14 residues. V shed 7 bases and J shed 4 bases, with 19 bases lying between them. CDR1 SQVTM and CDR2 ANQGSEA come from the germline V gene. The CDR3 loop reads CSAALDSGLYGYTF. Incomplete CDR3 DNA: TGCAGCGCCGCCCTGGACAGTGGGCTCTATGGC. The full variable domain, its missing parts supplied by reference TRBV29-1 and TRBJ1-2, is SAVISQKPSRDICQRGTSLTIQCQVDSQVTMMFWYRQQPGQSLTLIATANQGSEATYESGFVIDKFPISRPNLTFSTLTVSNMSPEDSSIYLCSAALDSGLYGYTFGSGTRLTVV.

On this clone itself: The CDR3 extends 3 residues past the end of the read, so its final part is completed from the germline J gene. The J gene is TRBJ1-4, the V gene TRBV2, with 7 positions matching TRBD1. CDR3 length: 13 amino acids. V was pared by 4 bases and J by 7 bases, with 3 bases of the junction left unmatched. Per the germline V gene, CDR1 is SNHLY and CDR2 is FYNNEI. CDR3 protein: CASSARDSEKLFF. Incomplete CDR3 DNA: TGTGCCAGCAGTGCTCGGGACAGTGAAAAA.

Comments on this clone: The read ends 3 residues before the CDR3 terminus; that terminus is restored from the germline J gene. The rearrangement uses TRBV4-1 and TRBJ1-4; D may be TRBD1 (5 bases). Per germline, CDR1 MGHRA and CDR2 YSYEKL. This CDR3 contains 12 residues. CDR3 loop: CASSQGGGELFF. The part of the CDR3 DNA that was read is TGCGCCAGCAGCCAGGGGGGTGGGGAA.

Concerning this clone: The missing CDR3 end, 3 residues past where the read stops, is filled in from the germline J gene. This chain connects TRBV19 to TRBJ1-2; 8 bases map to TRBD1. Germline V gives CDR1 LNHDA, CDR2 SQIVND (reference sequence). The CDR3 is 14 residues long. The part of the CDR3 DNA that was read is TGTGCCAGTACCCCGACAGGGGCAATAGGAGGC. Its translation is CASTPTGAIGG. The complete CDR3 sequence is CASTPTGAIGGYTF.

As for this clone: The read terminates 3 residues ahead of where the CDR3 ends, so the germline J gene completes it. The rearrangement uses TRBV7-9 and TRBJ2-7; D is perhaps TRBD2 (6 bases). Germline CDR1 reads SEHNR; CDR2 reads FQNEAQ (reference sequence). This CDR3 has 11 amino acids. V lost 8 bases, J lost 5 bases, and 10 bases lay in between. CDR3 DNA, as far as it was read: TGTGCCAGCTCGGGGGATGACGAG. This sequence encodes CASSGDDE. The CDR3, in full, reads CASSGDDEQYF.

As regards this clone: Read sequence stops 3 residues before the CDR3 end, and the germline J gene provides the missing end. The chain couples TRBV18 to TRBJ1-2; D call uncertain. Trimming shortened V by 4 bases and J by 4 bases, and 16 bases separated the two germline ends. Germline CDR1 reads KGHSH; CDR2 reads LQKENI. CDR3 size: 15 residues. CDR3 DNA, as far as it was read: TGTGCCAGCTCACTACAGTCAGGCCTTGGCTATGGC. It is translated as CASSLQSGLGYG. The entire CDR3 sequence reads CASSLQSGLGYGYTF.

Worth noting for this clone: Read sequence stops 3 residues before the CDR3 end, and the germline J gene provides the missing end. This chain links TRBV7-6 with TRBJ1-2; D gene unclear. This CDR3 contains 14 residues. The germline V gene encodes CDR1 SGHVS and CDR2 FNYEAQ. CDR3: CASSLAAGGYDYTF. The sequenced CDR3 bases are TGTGCCAGCAGCTTAGCAGCGGGAGGGTACGAC.

About this clone: The read gets to within 3 residues of the CDR3 end, and the germline J gene fills in the rest. The J gene is TRBJ1-1, the V gene TRBV5-1, with 9 bases that match TRBD1. CDR3 length equals 16 residues. V lost 0 bases and J lost 1; bases outside the gene matches: 4. Per germline, CDR1 SGHRS and CDR2 YFSETQ. CDR3 sequence reads: CASSLGQGGRNTEAFF. The CDR3 DNA, read in part, is TGCGCCAGCAGCTTGGGACAGGGGGGTAGGAACACTGAA.

Of note for this clone: From the germline J gene comes the end of the CDR3, since the read stops 3 residues before it. The rearrangement links TRBV7-7 to TRBJ2-5; TRBD1 is a possible D gene (6 bases). The CDR3 is 15 amino acids. The V and J ends lost 1 base and 2 bases respectively, with 11 bases between them. Germline V gives CDR1 SSHAT, CDR2 FNYEAQ (reference sequence). The CDR3 loop reads CASSLVGAPQETQYF. The sequenced part of the CDR3 DNA is TGTGCCAGCAGCTTAGTGGGGGCCCCTCAAGAGACC.

In the case of this clone: The read terminates 3 residues ahead of where the CDR3 ends, so the germline J gene completes it. The chain uses TRBV20-1 and TRBJ1-6; TRBD1 aligns across 8 bases. Germline V gives CDR1 DFQATT, CDR2 SNEGSKA (reference sequence). The CDR3 is 17 residues long. The V and J ends lost 6 bases and 10 bases, in that order; junction bases with no gene match: 20. This chain's CDR3 is CSAQGGAGGATGSPLHF. The sequenced CDR3 bases are TGCAGTGCCCAGGGAGGTGCAGGGGGCGCGACCGGGTCACCC.

Comment on this clone: The CDR3 end is not reached by the read, which stops 3 residues before it; the germline J gene fills it in. The V and J genes are TRBV5-1 and TRBJ2-1, with 7 bases identical to TRBD2. The V gene's germline CDR1 is SGHRS and CDR2 YFSETQ. J was trimmed by 3 bases and V by 4 bases; bases with no gene match: 4. The CDR3 consists of 14 residues. The CDR3: CASSTGLVYNEQFF. CDR3 bases read: TGCGCCAGCAGCACCGGACTAGTCTACAATGAG.

Details on this clone: The read ends 3 residues early relative to the CDR3; the germline J gene fills the gap. The genes are TRBV5-1 and TRBJ1-1, with 10 bases identical to TRBD1. V lost 2 bases, J lost 3 bases, and 4 bases stayed unmatched. This CDR3 spans 15 amino acids. Germline V gene lookup returns CDR1 SGHRS and CDR2 YFSETQ. CDR3: CASSFGQGGYTEAFF. The part of the CDR3 DNA that was read is TGCGCCAGCAGCTTCGGACAGGGGGGATACACTGAA.

Worth noting for this clone: The read stops 3 residues short of the end of the CDR3; the missing end is completed from the germline J gene. The chain has TRBV11-1 and TRBJ1-2; 7 nucleotides line up with TRBD1. The CDR3 has 13 residues. The trim removed 4 bases at V and 6 bases at J, leaving 5 bases unmatched. Germline V gene sequence: CDR1 SGHAT, CDR2 FQDESV (reference sequence). Incomplete CDR3 DNA: TGTGCCAGCAGCTCCGGGACAGTCGATGGC. Its protein product is CASSSGTVDG. The full CDR3 reads CASSSGTVDGYTF.

Concerning this clone: The read halts 3 residues ahead of the CDR3 end, with the missing end drawn from the germline J gene. The chain has TRBV11-2 and TRBJ2-2, with D tentatively TRBD1 (5 bases). The CDR3 extends over 15 amino acids. Germline V gene sequence: CDR1 SGHAT, CDR2 FQNNGV. The CDR3 loop is CASSLGGSGANVLFF. The covered CDR3 bases are TGTGCCAGCAGCTTAGGGGGCTCTGGGGCCAACGTG. Based on the CDR3 plus reference TRBV11-2 and TRBJ2-2, the full variable domain is EAGVAQSPRYKIIEKRQSVAFWCNPISGHATLYWYQQILGQGPKLLIQFQNNGVVDDSQLPKDRFSAERLKGVDSTLKIQPAKLEDSAVYLCASSLGGSGANVLFFGEGSRLTVL.